This TCR beta chain was identified in a study of blood T cell repertoires in COVID-19. As for the study in general: Donors in the United States, Italy and Spain gave samples during acute or convalescent COVID-19. Sources were T cells, B-cell-depleted T cells, or PBMCs; the material itself was cDNA or gDNA.

Trimming took 3 bases from V and 0 from J, leaving 18 bases between them. The CDR3 sequence is 19 residues long. Germline-derived CDR1 and CDR2 are SEHNR and FQNEAQ (reference sequence). As processed by the authors: Quantification of nucleated cells was approximated via reference gene primer amplification. The table came from immunoSEQ multiplex PCR; TCRdb's copy has only in-frame clones and leaves some out. V and J calls plus clone size are reproduced from that table; the DNA served to infer D and trimming. This table holds about 220,000 clones, roughly 84% found once. Sequencing was carried out using peripheral blood. The rearrangement joins TRBV7-9 to TRBJ2-6, with D possibly matching TRBD2 (6 bases). This clonotype was obtained from a man aged 35 to 55 with active or convalescent COVID-19. This CDR3 reads CASSFHAGTLSSGANVLTF. The CDR3 region has the DNA TGTGCCAGCAGCTTCCACGCCGGGACTCTCTCCTCTGGGGCCAACGTCCTGACTTTC.